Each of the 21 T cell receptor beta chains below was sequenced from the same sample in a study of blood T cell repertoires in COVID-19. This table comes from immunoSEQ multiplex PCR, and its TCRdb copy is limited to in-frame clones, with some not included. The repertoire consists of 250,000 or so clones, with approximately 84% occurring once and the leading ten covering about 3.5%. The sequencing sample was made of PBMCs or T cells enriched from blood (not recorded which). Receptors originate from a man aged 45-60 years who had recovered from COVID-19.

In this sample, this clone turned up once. For the CDR3, the DNA is TGTGCCAGCAGCCAACCTGGACAGGGAGAGTTCTTC. It is translated as CASSQPGQGEFF. The chain recombines TRBV3-1 (or the pseudogene TRBV3-2) with TRBJ2-1; TRBD1 aligns across 8 bases. The CDR3 length is 12 residues. V dropped 2 bases and J dropped 14; count of bases not matched to a gene: 5. Germline V gives CDR1 LGHDT, CDR2 YNNKEL (reference sequence).

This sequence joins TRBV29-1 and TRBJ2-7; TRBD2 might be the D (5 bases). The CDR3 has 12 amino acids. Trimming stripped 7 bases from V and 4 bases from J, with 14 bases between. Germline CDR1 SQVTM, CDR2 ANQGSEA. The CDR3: CSAARDFYEQYF. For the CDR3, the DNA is TGCAGCGCAGCCCGGGATTTTTACGAGCAGTACTTC.

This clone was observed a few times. The CDR3 protein is CASSYSRASGSDTQYF. The CDR3 DNA follows: TGTGCCAGCAGTTACTCGAGGGCTAGCGGATCAGATACGCAGTATTTT. The chain recombines TRBV6-5 with TRBJ2-3, with 7 bases that match TRBD2. V lost 0 bases and J lost 4; bases outside the gene matches: 7. The CDR3 is made up of 16 amino acids. From germline, CDR1 is MNHEY and CDR2 SVGAGI.

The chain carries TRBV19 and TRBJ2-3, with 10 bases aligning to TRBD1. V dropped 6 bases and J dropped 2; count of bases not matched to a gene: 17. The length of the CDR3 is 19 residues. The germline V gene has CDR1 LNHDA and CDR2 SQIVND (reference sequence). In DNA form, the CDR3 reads TGTGCCAGTAGGGGGGCCGGGACAGGGGACACCTTTCACACAGATACGCAGTATTTT. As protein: CASRGAGTGDTFHTDTQYF.

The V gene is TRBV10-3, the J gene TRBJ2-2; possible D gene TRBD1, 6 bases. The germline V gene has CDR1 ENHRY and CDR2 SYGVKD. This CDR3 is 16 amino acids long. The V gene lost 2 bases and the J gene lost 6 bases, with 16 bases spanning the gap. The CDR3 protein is CAISEMWTAVAGELFF. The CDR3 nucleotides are TGTGCCATCAGTGAGATGTGGACAGCGGTTGCCGGGGAGCTGTTTTTT.

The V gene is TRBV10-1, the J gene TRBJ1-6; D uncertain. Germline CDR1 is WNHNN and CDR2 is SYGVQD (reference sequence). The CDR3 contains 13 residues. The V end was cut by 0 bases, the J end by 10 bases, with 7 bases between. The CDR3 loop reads CASSESGVSPLHF. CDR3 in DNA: TGCGCCAGCAGTGAGTCCGGGGTCTCACCCCTCCACTTT.

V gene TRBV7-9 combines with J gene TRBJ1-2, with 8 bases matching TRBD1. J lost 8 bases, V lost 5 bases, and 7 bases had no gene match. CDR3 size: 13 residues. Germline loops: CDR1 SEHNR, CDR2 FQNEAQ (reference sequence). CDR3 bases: TGTGCCAGCAGCCCCGGACAGGGATTAGGCTACACCTTC. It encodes CASSPGQGLGYTF.

This CDR3 reads CASSVREGSYEQYF. The CDR3 DNA reads TGTGCCAGCAGCGTAAGGGAGGGCTCCTACGAGCAGTACTTC. This rearrangement joins TRBV9 to TRBJ2-7; 7 bases align to TRBD2. After removal of 1 base from V and 0 bases from J, the junction contained 1 base not matched to a gene. This CDR3 has 14 amino acids. Germline V gene data show CDR1 as SGDLS and CDR2 as YYNGEE.

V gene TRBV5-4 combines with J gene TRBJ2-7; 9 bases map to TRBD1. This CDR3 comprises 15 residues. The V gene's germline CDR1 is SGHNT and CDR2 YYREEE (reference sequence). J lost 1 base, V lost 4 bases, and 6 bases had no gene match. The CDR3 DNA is TGTGCCAGCAGCGCCTCACAGGGGGCGTCCTACGAGCAGTACTTC. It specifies CASSASQGASYEQYF.

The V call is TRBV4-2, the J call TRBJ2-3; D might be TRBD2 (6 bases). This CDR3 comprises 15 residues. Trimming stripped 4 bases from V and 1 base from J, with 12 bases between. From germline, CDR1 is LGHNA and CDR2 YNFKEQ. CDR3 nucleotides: TGTGCCAGCAGCCCCGGGGGTGGGGGCACAGATACGCAGTATTTT. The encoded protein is CASSPGGGGTDTQYF.

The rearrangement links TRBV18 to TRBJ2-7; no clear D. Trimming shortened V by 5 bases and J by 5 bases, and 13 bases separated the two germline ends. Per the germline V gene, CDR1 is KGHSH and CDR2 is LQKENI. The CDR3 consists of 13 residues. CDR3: CASSSLQGDEQYF. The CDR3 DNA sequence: TGTGCCAGCTCAAGCCTACAAGGAGACGAGCAGTACTTC.

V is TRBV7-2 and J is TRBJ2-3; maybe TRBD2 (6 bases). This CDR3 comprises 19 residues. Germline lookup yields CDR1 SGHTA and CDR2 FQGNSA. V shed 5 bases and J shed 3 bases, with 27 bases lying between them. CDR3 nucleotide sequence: TGTGCCAGCAGCACTCGGGGAACCTGGGACTCTGGGGGTACAGATACGCAGTATTTT. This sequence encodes CASSTRGTWDSGGTDTQYF.

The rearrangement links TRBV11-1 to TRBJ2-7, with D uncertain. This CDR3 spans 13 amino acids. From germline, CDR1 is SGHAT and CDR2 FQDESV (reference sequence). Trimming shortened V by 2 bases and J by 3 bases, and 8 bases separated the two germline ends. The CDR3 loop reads CASSLLVGYEQYF. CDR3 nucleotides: TGTGCCAGCAGCTTACTAGTCGGCTACGAGCAGTACTTC.

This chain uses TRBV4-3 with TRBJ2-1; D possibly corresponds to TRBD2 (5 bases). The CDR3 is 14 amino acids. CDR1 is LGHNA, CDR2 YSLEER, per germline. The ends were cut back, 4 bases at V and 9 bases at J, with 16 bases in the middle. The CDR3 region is CASSRGISAGEQFF. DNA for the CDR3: TGCGCCAGCAGCCGAGGGATATCGGCAGGTGAGCAGTTCTTC.

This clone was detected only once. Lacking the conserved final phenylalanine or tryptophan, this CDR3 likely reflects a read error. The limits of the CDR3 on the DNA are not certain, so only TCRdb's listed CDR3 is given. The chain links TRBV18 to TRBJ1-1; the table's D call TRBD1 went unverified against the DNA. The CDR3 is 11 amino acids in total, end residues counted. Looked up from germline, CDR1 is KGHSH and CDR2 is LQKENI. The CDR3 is CASSPDRVLVL.

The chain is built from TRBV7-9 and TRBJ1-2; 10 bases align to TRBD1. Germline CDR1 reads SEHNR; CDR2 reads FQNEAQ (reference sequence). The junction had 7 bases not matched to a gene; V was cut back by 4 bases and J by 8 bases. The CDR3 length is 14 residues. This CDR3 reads CASSSTGTGAGYTF. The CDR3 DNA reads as TGTGCCAGCAGCTCTACCGGGACAGGGGCCGGCTACACCTTC.

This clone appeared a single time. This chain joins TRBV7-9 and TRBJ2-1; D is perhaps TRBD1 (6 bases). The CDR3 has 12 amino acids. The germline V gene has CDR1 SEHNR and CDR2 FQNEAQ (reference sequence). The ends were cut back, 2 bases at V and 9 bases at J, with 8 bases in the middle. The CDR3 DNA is TGTGCCAGCAGCTTACAGGGGATTGAGCAGTTCTTC. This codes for CASSLQGIEQFF.

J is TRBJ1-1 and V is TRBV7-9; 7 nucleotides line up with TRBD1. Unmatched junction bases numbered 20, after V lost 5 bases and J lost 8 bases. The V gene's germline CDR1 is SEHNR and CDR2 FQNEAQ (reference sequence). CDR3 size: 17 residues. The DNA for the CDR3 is TGTGCCAGCAGCCCCAAACCGGGACAGCGACTTTTGGGAGAAGCTTTCTTT. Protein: CASSPKPGQRLLGEAFF.

CDR3 in DNA: TGTGCCAGCTTCGGGGGATCGGGGAGCAATCAGCCCCAGCATTTT. It is translated as CASFGGSGSNQPQHF. The chain is built from TRBV28 and TRBJ1-5, with D possibly being TRBD1 (5 bases). The CDR3 is 15 amino acids. Trimming removed 8 bases at V and 1 base at J, with 15 bases between. Germline V gene sequence: CDR1 MDHEN, CDR2 SYDVKM.

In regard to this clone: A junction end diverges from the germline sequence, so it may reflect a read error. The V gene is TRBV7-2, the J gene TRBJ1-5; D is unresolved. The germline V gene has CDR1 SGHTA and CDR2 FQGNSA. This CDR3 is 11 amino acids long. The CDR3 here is CASSSGVRPSF. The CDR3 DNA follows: TGTGCCAGCAGCTCCGGTGTCAGGCCATCTTTT.

CDR3: CSVARQPQANTEAFF. CDR3 sequence (DNA): TGCAGCGTTGCCCGGCAGCCTCAGGCGAACACTGAAGCTTTCTTT. The chain carries TRBV29-1 and TRBJ1-1; D remains unclear. V was pared by 4 bases and J by 1 base, with 16 bases between. The CDR3 spans 15 residues. In germline, CDR1 is SQVTM, CDR2 ANQGSEA.